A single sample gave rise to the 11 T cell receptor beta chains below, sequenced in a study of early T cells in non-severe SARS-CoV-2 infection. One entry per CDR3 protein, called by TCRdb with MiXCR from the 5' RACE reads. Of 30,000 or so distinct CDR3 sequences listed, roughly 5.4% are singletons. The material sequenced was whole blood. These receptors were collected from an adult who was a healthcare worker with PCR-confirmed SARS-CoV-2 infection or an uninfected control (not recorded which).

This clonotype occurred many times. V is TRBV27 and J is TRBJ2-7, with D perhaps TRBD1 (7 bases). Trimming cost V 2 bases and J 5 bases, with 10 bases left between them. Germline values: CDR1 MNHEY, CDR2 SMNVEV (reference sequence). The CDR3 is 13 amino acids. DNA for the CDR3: TGTGCCAGCAGTTTAATCAGGGGGGACGAGCAGTACTTC. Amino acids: CASSLIRGDEQYF.

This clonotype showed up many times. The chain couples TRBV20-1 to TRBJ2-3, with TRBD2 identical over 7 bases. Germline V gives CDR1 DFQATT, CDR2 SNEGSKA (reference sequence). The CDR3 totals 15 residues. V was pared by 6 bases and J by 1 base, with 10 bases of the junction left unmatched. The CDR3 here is CSALNAGDGTDTQYF. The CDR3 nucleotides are TGCAGTGCCCTAAACGCGGGAGACGGCACAGATACGCAGTATTTT.

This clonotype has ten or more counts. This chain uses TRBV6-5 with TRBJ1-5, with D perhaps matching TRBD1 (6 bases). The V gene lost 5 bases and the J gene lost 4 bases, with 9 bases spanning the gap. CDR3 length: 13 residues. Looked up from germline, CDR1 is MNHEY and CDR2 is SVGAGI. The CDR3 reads CASSGQQNQPQHF. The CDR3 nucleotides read TGTGCCAGCAGTGGACAGCAGAATCAGCCCCAGCATTTT.

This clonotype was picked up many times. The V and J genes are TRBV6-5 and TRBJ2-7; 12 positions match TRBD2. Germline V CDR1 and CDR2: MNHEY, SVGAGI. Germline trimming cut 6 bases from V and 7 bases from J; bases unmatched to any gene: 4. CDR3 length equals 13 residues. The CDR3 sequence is CASSSSGRGEQYF. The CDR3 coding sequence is TGTGCCAGCAGCTCTAGCGGGAGGGGTGAGCAGTACTTC.

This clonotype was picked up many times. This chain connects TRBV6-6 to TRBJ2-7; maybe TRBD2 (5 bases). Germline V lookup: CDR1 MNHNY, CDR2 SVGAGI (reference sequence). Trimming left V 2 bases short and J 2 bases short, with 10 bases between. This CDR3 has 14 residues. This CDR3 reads CASSYVRGAYEQYF. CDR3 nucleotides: TGTGCCAGCAGTTACGTCCGGGGAGCCTACGAGCAGTACTTC.

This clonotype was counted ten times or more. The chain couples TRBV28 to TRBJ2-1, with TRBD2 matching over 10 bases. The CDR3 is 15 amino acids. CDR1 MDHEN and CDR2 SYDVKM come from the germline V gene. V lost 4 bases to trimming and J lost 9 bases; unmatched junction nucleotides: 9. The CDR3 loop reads CASSSIAGGLIEQFF. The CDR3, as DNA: TGTGCCAGCAGTTCAATAGCGGGAGGATTAATTGAGCAGTTCTTC.

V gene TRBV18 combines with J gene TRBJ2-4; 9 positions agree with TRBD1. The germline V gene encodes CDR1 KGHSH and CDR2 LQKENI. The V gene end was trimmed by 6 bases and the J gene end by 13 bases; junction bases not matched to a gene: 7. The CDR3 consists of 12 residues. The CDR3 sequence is CASSDLQGAQYF. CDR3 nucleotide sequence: TGTGCCAGCTCTGATCTACAGGGGGCGCAGTACTTC. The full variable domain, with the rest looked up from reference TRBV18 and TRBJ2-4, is NAGVMQNPRHLVRRRGQEARLRCSPMKGHSHVYWYRQLPEEGLKFMVYLQKENIIDESGMPKERFSAEFPKEGPSILRIQQVVRGDSAAYFCASSDLQGAQYFGAGTRLSVL.

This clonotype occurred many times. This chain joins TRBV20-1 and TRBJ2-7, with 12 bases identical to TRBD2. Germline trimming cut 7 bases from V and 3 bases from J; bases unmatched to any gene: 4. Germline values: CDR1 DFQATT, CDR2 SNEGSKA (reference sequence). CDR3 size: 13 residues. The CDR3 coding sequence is TGCAGTGGTCCGGGACTAGCGGGCTACGAGCAGTACTTC. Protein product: CSGPGLAGYEQYF.

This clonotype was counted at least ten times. Written as DNA, the CDR3 is TGTGCCAGCAGAACGACAGGCGCGAACACCGGGGAGCTGTTTTTT. Translation gives CASRTTGANTGELFF. The chain uses TRBV11-2 and TRBJ2-2; maybe TRBD1 (6 bases). The CDR3 covers 15 residues. CDR1 SGHAT and CDR2 FQNNGV come from the germline V gene. The ends were cut back, 6 bases at V and 0 bases at J, with 11 bases in the middle.

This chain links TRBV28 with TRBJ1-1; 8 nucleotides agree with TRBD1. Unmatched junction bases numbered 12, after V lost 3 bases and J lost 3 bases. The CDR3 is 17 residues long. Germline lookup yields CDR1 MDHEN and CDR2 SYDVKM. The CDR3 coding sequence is TGTGCCAGCAGTTTCCCTACAGGGGGAGGTTTGGACACTGAAGCTTTCTTT. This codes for CASSFPTGGGLDTEAFF.

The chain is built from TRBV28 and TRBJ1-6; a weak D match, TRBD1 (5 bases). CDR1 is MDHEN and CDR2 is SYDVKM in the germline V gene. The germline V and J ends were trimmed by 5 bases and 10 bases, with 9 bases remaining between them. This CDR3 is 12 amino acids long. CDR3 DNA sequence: TGTGCCAGCAGTCTCAGGGCATCACCCCTCCACTTT. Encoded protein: CASSLRASPLHF. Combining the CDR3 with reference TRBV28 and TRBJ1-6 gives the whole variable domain DVKVTQSSRYLVKRTGEKVFLECVQDMDHENMFWYRQDPGLGLRLIYFSYDVKMKEKGDIPEGYSVSREKKERFSLILESASTNQTSMYLCASSLRASPLHFGNGTRLTVT.